The entry below gives a single TCR beta chain sequence along with its context. Germline CDR1 reads SGHVS; CDR2 reads FQNEAQ. J gave up 2 bases and V 4 bases, and 15 bases lay outside the gene matches. This CDR3 contains 18 residues. This sample stems from a study of CD8 T cells in Susac syndrome. It was with random hexamers that about 0.45 to 1 ug RNA was reverse transcribed. The TCR beta CDR3 was amplified by immunoSEQ multiplex PCR across 54 Vbeta, 13 Jbeta. TCRdb independently ran MiXCR on the immunoSEQ multiplex PCR reads; one entry per CDR3 protein. Of about 160,000 distinct CDR3 sequences in the sample, approximately 92% were seen once.

The chain employs TRBV7-8 and TRBJ2-3; 7 bases align to TRBD2. Sequencing was carried out using CD4+ T cells from PBMCs. The sequence was obtained from a human donor in good health. CDR3 region: CASSSYGGGTIFTDTQYF. DNA of the CDR3: TGTGCCAGCAGCTCTTATGGGGGGGGGACCATCTTCACAGATACGCAGTATTTT. Variable domain in full (rest from reference TRBV7-8 and TRBJ2-3): GAGVSQSPRYKVAKRGQDVALRCDPISGHVSLFWYQQALGQGPEFLTYFQNEAQLDKSGLPSDRFFAERPEGSVSTLKIQRTQQEDSAVYLCASSSYGGGTIFTDTQYFGPGTRLTVL.